Below, one T cell receptor (beta chain) is given with its context. What it binds is not known. These data come from a study of cytotoxic CD8 clonotypes in ibrutinib-treated CLL. Study-level findings and limits: Public clonotypes, found uncommonly, either contracted or stayed stable on treatment.

CDR1 SGHKS and CDR2 YYEKEE come from the germline V gene (reference sequence). V was trimmed by 4 bases and J by 14 bases, leaving 16 bases between them. This CDR3 contains 12 residues. Using immunoSEQ multiplex PCR, the repertoire was profiled, and TCRdb retains in-frame clones only, with some absent. This table holds about 130,000 clones, roughly 88% found once. Specimen: PBMCs, collected after 24 months of ibrutinib treatment. The sequence derives from a human donor with chronic lymphocytic leukemia. The J gene is TRBJ2-1, the V gene TRBV5-5; D uncertain. The CDR3 reads CASSADVGKKFF. The CDR3 region has the DNA TGTGCCAGCAGCGCGGATGTGGGGAAGAAGTTCTTC. Full variable domain (remainder filled in from reference TRBV5-5 and TRBJ2-1): DAGVTQSPTHLIKTRGQQVTLRCSPISGHKSVSWYQQVLGQGPQFIFQYYEKEERGRGNFPDRFSARQFPNYSSELNVNALLLGDSALYLCASSADVGKKFFGPGTRLTVL.